This T cell receptor (beta chain) was sequenced during a study of radiotherapy plus CTLA-4 blockade in lung cancer. Generated by immunoSEQ multiplex PCR, the TCRdb table keeps only in-frame clones and is missing some. Here the sample spans under 65,000 clones, around 79% being singletons. Those with chemo-refractory metastatic non-small-cell lung cancer were treated with focal radiation combined with CTLA-4 blockade using ipilimumab. Overall study results and limits: Tumor-origin TCR clones grew in blood after radiotherapy plus ipilimumab.

The CDR3 totals 14 residues. Trimming at V came to 1 base and at J to 12 bases, leaving 7 bases not matched to a gene. Germline V gene lookup returns CDR1 GTSNPN and CDR2 SVGIG (reference sequence). For this clone: Its antigen remains unidentified.

This sequence was found in a human donor with non-small cell lung cancer who had a complete response to radiotherapy plus ipilimumab. This material consisted of peripheral blood, taken from a patient treated with radiotherapy plus ipilimumab. V usage is TRBV30 and J usage is TRBJ2-1; 12 bases are a match to TRBD2. The CDR3 loop is CAWSDASGGAWQFF. In nucleotides, the CDR3 is TGTGCCTGGAGTGACGCTAGCGGGGGGGCATGGCAGTTCTTC.